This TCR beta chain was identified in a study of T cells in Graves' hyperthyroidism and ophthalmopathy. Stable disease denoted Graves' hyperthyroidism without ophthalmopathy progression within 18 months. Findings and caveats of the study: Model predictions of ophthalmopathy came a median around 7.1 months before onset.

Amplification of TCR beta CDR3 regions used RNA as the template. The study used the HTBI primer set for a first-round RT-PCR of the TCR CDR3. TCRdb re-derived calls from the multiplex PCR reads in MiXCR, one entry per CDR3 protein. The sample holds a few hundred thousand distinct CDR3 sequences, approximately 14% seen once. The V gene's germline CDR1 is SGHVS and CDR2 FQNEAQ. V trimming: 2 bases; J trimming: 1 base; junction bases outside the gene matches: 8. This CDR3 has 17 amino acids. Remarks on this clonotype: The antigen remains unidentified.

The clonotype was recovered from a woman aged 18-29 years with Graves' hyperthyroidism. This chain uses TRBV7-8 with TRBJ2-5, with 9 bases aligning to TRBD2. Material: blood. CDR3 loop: CASSLKQRGARQETQYF. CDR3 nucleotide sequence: TGTGCCAGCAGCTTAAAGCAGCGGGGGGCCCGCCAAGAGACCCAGTACTTC. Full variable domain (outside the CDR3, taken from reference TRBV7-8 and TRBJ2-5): GAGVSQSPRYKVAKRGQDVALRCDPISGHVSLFWYQQALGQGPEFLTYFQNEAQLDKSGLPSDRFFAERPEGSVSTLKIQRTQQEDSAVYLCASSLKQRGARQETQYFGPGTRLLVL.